The 11 T cell receptor beta chains below all came from one sample that was sequenced in a study of radiation and T cells in renal cell carcinoma. Time point described: blood 2 weeks post-SBRT. Indicated treatment: 15 Gy SBRT to primary tumor, nephrectomy 4 weeks later. TCRdb keeps only in-frame clones here, not all; method: immunoSEQ multiplex PCR. This table holds some 120,000 clones, 70% to 90% found once. The sample consisted of blood, taken from a patient whose treatment included radiotherapy and nephrectomy. The receptors derive from a woman in her 70s with renal cell carcinoma.

The chain has TRBV5-4 and TRBJ2-7, with no clear D. The CDR3 spans 12 residues. V was shortened by 0 bases and J by 2 bases, with 3 bases between the two germline ends. Germline loops: CDR1 SGHNT, CDR2 YYREEE (reference sequence). This CDR3 is CASSLDAYEQYF. The CDR3 DNA reads as TGTGCCAGCAGCTTGGACGCCTACGAGCAGTACTTC.

V and J are TRBV21-1 and TRBJ2-6. TRBV21-1 is labeled a pseudogene. This CDR3 contains 15 residues. The CDR3, as DNA: TGTGCTGGAGGGACACAGAGCTCTGGGGCCAACGTCCTGACTTTC. Translation gives CAGGTQSSGANVLTF.

This clone was observed a handful of times. A much larger clone differs from this one at a single base, so this may be a read error. The rearrangement uses TRBV6-5 and TRBJ1-1; D remains ambiguous. CDR1 is MNHEY, CDR2 SVGAGI, per germline. Trimming cost V 4 bases and J 1 base, with 1 base left between them. This CDR3 is built from 11 residues. CDR3 DNA sequence: TGTGCCAGCAGTTGGAACACTGAAGCTTTCTTT. Its protein product is CASSWNTEAFF.

The chain has TRBV2 and TRBJ1-5; TRBD1 is a possible D gene (6 bases). Germline V gene lookup returns CDR1 SNHLY and CDR2 FYNNEI. Trimming took off 2 bases at V and 0 bases at J, with 11 bases between the two ends. CDR3 length: 16 residues. CDR3 region: CASSERTEYSNQPQHF. In nucleotides, the CDR3 is TGTGCCAGCAGTGAAAGGACAGAATATAGCAATCAGCCCCAGCATTTT.

V and J are TRBV27 and TRBJ2-2; D gene uncertain. This CDR3 is built from 14 residues. From germline, CDR1 is MNHEY and CDR2 SMNVEV (reference sequence). V lost 3 bases and J lost 1, with 6 bases in between. The CDR3 sequence is CASSFGRNTGELFF. The DNA for the CDR3 is TGTGCCAGCAGTTTTGGTCGGAACACCGGGGAGCTGTTTTTT.

This CDR3 is CASSFGLGPQYF. CDR3 nucleotide sequence: TGTGCCAGCAGCTTCGGACTAGGGCCCCAGTACTTC. This chain joins TRBV5-6 and TRBJ2-5; TRBD2 matches at 7 bases. V lost 2 bases to trimming and J lost 9 bases; unmatched junction nucleotides: 4. Germline values: CDR1 SGHDT, CDR2 YYEEEE. This CDR3 spans 12 amino acids.

The rearrangement uses TRBV4-3 and TRBJ2-5; tentative D call: TRBD1 (5 bases). V lost 1 base and J 5 bases, leaving 14 bases between the germline ends. Germline V gene sequence: CDR1 LGHNA, CDR2 YSLEER. CDR3 size: 15 residues. CDR3 nucleotides: TGCGCCAGCAGCCAAGGGATTGGGGCAGGCGAGACCCAGTACTTC. Translation: CASSQGIGAGETQYF.

This sequence joins TRBV2 and TRBJ2-1; tentative D call: TRBD2 (5 bases). The V and J ends lost 2 bases and 12 bases respectively, with 11 bases between them. Germline-derived CDR1 and CDR2 are SNHLY and FYNNEI. The CDR3 runs to 12 residues. The CDR3 loop is CASSERPEGQFF. CDR3 in DNA: TGTGCCAGCAGTGAAAGACCCGAGGGGCAGTTCTTC.

The chain uses TRBV6-5 and TRBJ2-2; tentative D call: TRBD1 (5 bases). CDR1 and CDR2 from the germline V gene are MNHEY and SVGAGI. Trimming pared 2 bases from V and 4 bases from J, leaving 14 bases between. The CDR3 has 16 amino acids. Here the CDR3 reads CASSYAGQKSTGELFF. The CDR3 coding sequence is TGTGCCAGCAGTTACGCAGGACAAAAGAGCACCGGGGAGCTGTTTTTT.

The CDR3 region has the DNA TGCGCCAGCAGCCCACAGGGAGGGTATGGCTACACCTTC. Protein product: CASSPQGGYGYTF. The genes are TRBV4-3 and TRBJ1-2; tentative D call: TRBD1 (6 bases). The CDR3 is 13 amino acids. V lost 4 bases to trimming and J lost 5 bases, with 11 bases between them. The germline gives CDR1 LGHNA, CDR2 YSLEER.

The chain has TRBV5-1 and TRBJ2-3; 10 positions agree with TRBD1. Germline V gives CDR1 SGHRS, CDR2 YFSETQ. The CDR3 covers 15 residues. Trimming took 6 bases from V and 2 from J; bases not matched to a gene: 6. The CDR3 sequence: CASTRTGGHTDTQYF. The DNA for the CDR3 is TGCGCCAGCACCAGGACAGGGGGGCACACAGATACGCAGTATTTT.